This T cell receptor (beta chain) appears in the sequencing data of a study of cytomegalovirus exposure and HLA in healthy donors. The wider study: Assignment to the Caucasian-associated ancestry cluster applied to roughly 80% of the roughly 420 genotyped donors.

PCR involved 60 Vbeta and 13 Jbeta primers. Produced via immunoSEQ multiplex PCR; TCRdb's table is partial and in-frame only. Of over 100,000 clones listed, 79% are singletons. Worth noting for this clone: The antigen is not known.

CDR3 length: 14 residues. The V end lost 0 bases, the J end lost 9 bases, and 13 bases lay between the germline ends. CDR1 and CDR2 from the germline V gene are SGDLS and YYNGEE. Study-wide points: Researchers reported in a later analysis that a missense DCLRE1C variant was tied to TCR beta V- and J-gene trimming. A reported reduction in N-insertions relative to the roughly 700-donor mean was seen in an Asian-associated ancestry cluster in a later analysis.

The sample taken for sequencing was PBMCs. The chain uses TRBV9 and TRBJ2-1; D is unclear. This receptor was obtained from a woman between 18 and 29 years old in good health and CMV-seropositive. The CDR3, as DNA: TGTGCCAGCAGCGTAGCTCTCTCCCTCGGTGAGCAGTTCTTC. This translates into CASSVALSLGEQFF.